This T cell receptor (beta chain) was recorded in a study of blood T cells in healthy people across ages. Through a sample-barcoded 5' primer and a J-beta primer mix, a second PCR was run for roughly 6 to 12 cycles. MiXCR was run by TCRdb on the 5' RACE reads, yielding one entry per CDR3 protein. Altogether about 1.4 million distinct CDR3 sequences are present, approximately 59% being singletons, with the ten largest covering more than 6%. The V gene lost 6 bases and the J gene lost 5 bases, with 10 bases spanning the gap. Germline assignment: CDR1 MNHNS and CDR2 SASEGT. This CDR3 has 13 amino acids.

The chain has TRBV6-1 and TRBJ2-2; D is unresolved. The sample taken for sequencing was blood. This receptor was taken from a man between 18 and 35 years old in good health. In nucleotides, the CDR3 is TGTGCCAGCAGGTTTTTAGGGACCGGGGAGCTGTTTTTT. Translating it yields CASRFLGTGELFF.